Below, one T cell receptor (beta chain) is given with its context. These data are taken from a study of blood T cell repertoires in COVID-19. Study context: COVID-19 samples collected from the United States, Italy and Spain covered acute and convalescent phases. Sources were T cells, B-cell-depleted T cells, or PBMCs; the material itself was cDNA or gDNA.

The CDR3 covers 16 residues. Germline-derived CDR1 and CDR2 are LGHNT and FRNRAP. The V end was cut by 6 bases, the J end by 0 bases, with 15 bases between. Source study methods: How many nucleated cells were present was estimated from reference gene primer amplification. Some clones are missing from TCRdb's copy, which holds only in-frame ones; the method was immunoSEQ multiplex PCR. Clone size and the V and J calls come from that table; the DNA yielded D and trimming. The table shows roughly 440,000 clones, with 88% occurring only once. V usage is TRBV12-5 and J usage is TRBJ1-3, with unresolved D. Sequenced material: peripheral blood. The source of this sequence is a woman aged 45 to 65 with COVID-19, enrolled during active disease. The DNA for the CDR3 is TGTGCTAGTGGCCCCGCAGGTTTGAACTCTGGAAACACCATATATTTT. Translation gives CASGPAGLNSGNTIYF.